This T cell receptor (beta chain) came from a study of T cells after yellow fever vaccination. Trimming left V 0 bases short and J 7 bases short, with 22 bases between. CDR1 is MGHRA, CDR2 YSYEKL, per germline. This CDR3 contains 18 residues. One entry per CDR3 protein results from TCRdb running MiXCR on the 5' RACE reads. The data show over 45,000 distinct CDR3 sequences, 5.7% seen once. This clonotype was recorded many times. The V call is TRBV4-1, the J call TRBJ2-1; tentatively, D is TRBD1 or TRBD2 (5 bases each). The specimen comprised PBMCs, either bulk or a sorted T-cell subset (CD4+, CD8+, memory, or dextramer-sorted; not recorded which), sampled on the day of the yellow fever booster vaccination. The TCR comes from a man aged 18-30 years who received the YFV17D yellow fever vaccine. The CDR3 DNA reads as TGCGCCAGCAGCCAAGACGCGGGCGTGCCTAGACAGAGGAATGAGCAGTTCTTC. This sequence encodes CASSQDAGVPRQRNEQFF.